The 13 T cell receptor beta chains below were found in one sample sequenced in a study of shared clonotypes between healthy human individuals. TCRdb's table, derived via immunoSEQ multiplex PCR, lists solely in-frame clones and lacks some. The sample carries 95,000 to 120,000 clones, approximately 70% recorded once. The specimen was memory CD8+ T cells sorted from blood. The subset: CD45RO+ cells pooled with CCR7-negative TemRA cells. These receptors were taken from a woman aged 25 to 39 in good health.

This sequence joins TRBV7-3 and TRBJ2-7; D gene unclear. CDR1 is SGHTA and CDR2 is FQGTGA in the germline V gene. V was clipped by 4 bases and J by 2 bases, with 15 bases between them. The CDR3 is 15 residues long. In DNA, the CDR3 is TGTGCCAGCAGCTCCCCCGACTCTCTTCCCTACGAGCAGTACTTC. This gives the protein CASSSPDSLPYEQYF.

The chain uses TRBV6-1 and TRBJ1-2; 8 bases agree with TRBD1. Germline V gene data show CDR1 as MNHNS and CDR2 as SASEGT. Trimming at V came to 6 bases and at J to 6 bases, leaving 9 bases not matched to a gene. The CDR3 is made up of 14 amino acids. CDR3 DNA: TGTGCCAGCAGGGAGGGACAGGAAACCAATGGCTACACCTTC. Its translation: CASREGQETNGYTF.

This clone was observed a handful of times. This chain connects TRBV29-1 to TRBJ1-4; D is possibly TRBD1 (5 bases). CDR3 length: 14 amino acids. V was shortened by 7 bases and J by 5 bases, with 17 bases between the two germline ends. From germline, CDR1 is SQVTM and CDR2 ANQGSEA. CDR3 nucleotide sequence: TGCAGCGCCCAGGGTTCGCTCTCCAATGAAAAACTGTTTTTT. It encodes CSAQGSLSNEKLFF.

This chain connects TRBV27 to TRBJ1-2, with D perhaps matching TRBD1 (5 bases). The V gene's germline CDR1 is MNHEY and CDR2 SMNVEV (reference sequence). CDR3 length: 16 amino acids. Trimming stripped 6 bases from V and 4 bases from J, with 21 bases between. The chain's CDR3 is CASRIASEGHGYGYTF. The CDR3 nucleotides are TGTGCCAGCAGAATCGCGTCAGAGGGGCACGGCTATGGCTACACCTTC.

The rearrangement joins TRBV7-2 to TRBJ2-2, with 9 positions matching TRBD1. CDR1 is SGHTA and CDR2 is FQGNSA in the germline V gene. V shed 3 bases, J shed 2 bases, and the junction held 4 bases outside the gene matches. The CDR3 runs to 16 residues. The CDR3 protein is CASSLGGQGNTGELFF. For the CDR3, the DNA is TGTGCCAGCAGCTTGGGGGGACAGGGCAACACCGGGGAGCTGTTTTTT.

This chain joins TRBV5-5 and TRBJ2-7; tentative D call: TRBD2 (5 bases). Between the trimmed V and J ends, which lost 0 bases and 4 bases, there was a span of 11 bases. The CDR3 is 14 amino acids. Germline-derived CDR1 and CDR2 are SGHKS and YYEKEE (reference sequence). CDR3 amino acids: CASSLESGHYEQYF. CDR3 DNA: TGTGCCAGCAGCTTGGAGAGCGGCCATTACGAGCAGTACTTC.

As DNA, the CDR3 is TGTGCCAGCAGTTACTCTCCAGCGGGCAGCACAGATACGCAGTATTTT. Its translation is CASSYSPAGSTDTQYF. V gene TRBV6-5 combines with J gene TRBJ2-3; possibly TRBD2 for D (6 bases). The germline V and J ends were trimmed by 0 bases and 0 bases, with 10 bases remaining between them. The CDR3 sequence is 16 residues long. Germline V gives CDR1 MNHEY, CDR2 SVGAGI.

This chain joins TRBV19 and TRBJ1-3; D gene unclear. Per the germline V gene, CDR1 is LNHDA and CDR2 is SQIVND (reference sequence). Trimming stripped 4 bases from V and 4 bases from J, with 8 bases between. This CDR3 is built from 13 residues. Here the CDR3 reads CASSSLAGNTIYF. The CDR3 DNA sequence: TGTGCCAGTAGTAGTTTGGCGGGAAACACCATATATTTT.

This rearrangement joins TRBV19 to TRBJ2-5; 11 nucleotides line up with TRBD2. The V gene's germline CDR1 is LNHDA and CDR2 SQIVND (reference sequence). J was trimmed by 4 bases and V by 2 bases; bases with no gene match: 3. The CDR3 sequence is 15 residues long. The CDR3 is CASSITSGSRETQYF. The CDR3 DNA sequence: TGTGCCAGTAGTATAACTAGCGGGAGTAGAGAGACCCAGTACTTC.

The chain employs TRBV5-1 and TRBJ2-5, with D possibly being TRBD1 or TRBD2 (6 bases each). Trimming left V 4 bases short and J 0 bases short, with 13 bases between. CDR3 length equals 15 residues. In germline, CDR1 is SGHRS, CDR2 YFSETQ. The CDR3 nucleotides are TGCGCCAGCAGCCCCAAGGGGGGTTACCAAGAGACCCAGTACTTC. Translating it yields CASSPKGGYQETQYF.

The chain links TRBV5-1 to TRBJ2-7, with 9 bases fitting TRBD2. CDR3 length: 15 amino acids. V gave up 0 bases and J gave up 4 bases; unmatched junction bases: 5. The germline V gene has CDR1 SGHRS and CDR2 YFSETQ. CDR3 residues: CASSLVVAGAYEQYF. The CDR3 region has the DNA TGCGCCAGCAGCTTGGTGGTAGCGGGAGCTTACGAGCAGTACTTC.

This clone was seen a few times. This chain connects TRBV6-6 to TRBJ2-1, with 8 bases aligning to TRBD2. Germline CDR1 MNHNY, CDR2 SVGAGI (reference sequence). This CDR3 has 15 amino acids. V gave up 3 bases and J gave up 10 bases; unmatched junction bases: 11. The CDR3 nucleotides read TGTGCCAGCAGTTATATCGGGACTATAGCGGGAGAGCAGTTCTTC. Encoded protein: CASSYIGTIAGEQFF.

This clone turned up a few times. This chain links TRBV28 with TRBJ2-5, with D perhaps being TRBD1 or TRBD2 (7 bases each). Germline assignment: CDR1 MDHEN and CDR2 SYDVKM. The CDR3 has 13 amino acids. V was pared by 7 bases and J by 9 bases, with 18 bases between. CDR3 DNA sequence: TGTGCCAGCACCTGGGGGGGAGGGGGCTCCCAGTACTTC. It codes for CASTWGGGGSQYF.